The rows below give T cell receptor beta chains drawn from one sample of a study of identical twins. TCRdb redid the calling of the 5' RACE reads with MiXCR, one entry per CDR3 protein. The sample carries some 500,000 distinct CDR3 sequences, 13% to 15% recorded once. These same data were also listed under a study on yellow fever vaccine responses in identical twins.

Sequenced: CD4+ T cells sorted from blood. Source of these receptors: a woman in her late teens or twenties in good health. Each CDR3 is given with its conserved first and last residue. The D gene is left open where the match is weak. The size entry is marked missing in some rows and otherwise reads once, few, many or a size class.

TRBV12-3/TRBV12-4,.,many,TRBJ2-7,CASSLGSGEQYF,TGTGCCAGCAGTTTAGGCTCGGGCGAGCAGTACTTC
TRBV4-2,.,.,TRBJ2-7,CASSHRFGAYEQYF,TGTGCCAGCAGCCACCGATTTGGGGCCTACGAGCAGTACTTC
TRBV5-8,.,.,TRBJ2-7,CASSSVDRPSEQYF,TGTGCCAGCAGCTCGGTAGACAGGCCTAGCGAGCAGTACTTC
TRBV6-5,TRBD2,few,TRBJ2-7,CASSYGLAGVGEQYF,TGTGCCAGCAGTTACGGACTAGCGGGAGTAGGCGAGCAGTACTTC
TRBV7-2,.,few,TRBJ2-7,CASSLGAKTYEQYF,TGTGCCAGCAGCTTAGGGGCCAAGACCTACGAGCAGTACTTC
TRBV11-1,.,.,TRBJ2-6,CASSLARGSLTPSGANVLTF,TGTGCCAGCAGCTTAGCCCGGGGGTCCCTGACTCCTTCTGGGGCCAACGTCCTGACTTTC
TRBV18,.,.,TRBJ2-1,CASSPARYNEQFF,TGTGCCAGCTCACCAGCGCGCTACAATGAGCAGTTCTTC
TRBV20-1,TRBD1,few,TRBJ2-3,CSAKDREKGTDTQYF,TGCAGTGCTAAAGACAGGGAAAAGGGCACAGATACGCAGTATTTT
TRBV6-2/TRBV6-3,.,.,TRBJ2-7,CASEGRGYTGEQYF,TGTGCCAGCGAAGGTAGGGGCTATACGGGCGAGCAGTACTTC
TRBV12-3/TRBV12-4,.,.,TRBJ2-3,CASSLAQPGADTQYF,TGTGCCAGCAGTTTAGCCCAACCCGGCGCAGATACGCAGTATTTT
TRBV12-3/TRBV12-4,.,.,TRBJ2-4,CASSLAVAKNIQYF,TGTGCCAGCAGTTTGGCCGTAGCCAAAAACATTCAGTACTTC
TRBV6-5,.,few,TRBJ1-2,CASSYSTDSNYGYTF,TGTGCCAGCAGTTACTCGACGGACTCTAACTATGGCTACACCTTC
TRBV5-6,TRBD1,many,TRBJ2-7,CASSWWTGADRAREQYF,TGTGCCAGCAGCTGGTGGACAGGGGCCGATAGGGCTCGGGAGCAGTACTTC
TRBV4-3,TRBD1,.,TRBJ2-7,CASSPRTGHYEQYF,TGCGCCAGCAGCCCCCGGACAGGGCACTACGAGCAGTACTTC
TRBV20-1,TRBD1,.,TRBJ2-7,CSARDGTGTGEQYF,TGCAGTGCTAGAGATGGGACAGGGACGGGGGAGCAGTACTTC
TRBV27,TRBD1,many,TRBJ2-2,CASSSRKIDRENTGELFF,TGTGCCAGCAGTTCTCGCAAAATAGACAGGGAGAACACCGGGGAGCTGTTTTTT
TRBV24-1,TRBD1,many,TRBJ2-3,CATSDPGQGRGDTQYF,TGTGCCACCAGTGACCCGGGACAGGGGCGCGGAGATACGCAGTATTTT
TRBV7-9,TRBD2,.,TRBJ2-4,CASSLEALAGVQNIQYF,TGTGCCAGCAGCTTAGAAGCGCTAGCGGGGGTCCAAAACATTCAGTACTTC
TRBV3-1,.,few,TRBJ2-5,CASSRKQGWETQYF,TGTGCCAGCAGCCGAAAGCAAGGTTGGGAGACCCAGTACTTC
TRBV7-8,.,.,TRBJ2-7,CASSNRAADEQYF,TGTGCCAGCAGCAACCGGGCCGCGGACGAGCAGTACTTC
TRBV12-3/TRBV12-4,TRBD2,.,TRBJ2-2,CDSRLAGAAGELFF,TGTGACAGCAGATTAGCGGGAGCGGCCGGGGAGCTGTTTTTT
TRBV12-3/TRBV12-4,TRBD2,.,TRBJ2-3,CASSPSGRAGTDTQYF,TGTGCCAGCAGTCCTAGCGGGAGGGCCGGGACAGATACGCAGTATTTT
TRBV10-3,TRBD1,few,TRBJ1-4,CATTSSTTGGGKLFF,TGTGCCACCACCTCCTCCACCACAGGGGGGGGAAAACTGTTTTTT
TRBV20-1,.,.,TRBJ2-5,CSAVSPSGETQYF,TGCAGTGCCGTATCCCCCAGCGGGGAGACCCAGTACTTC
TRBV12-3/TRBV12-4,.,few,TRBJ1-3,CASRYSGNTIYF,TGTGCCAGCAGATACTCTGGAAACACCATATATTTT
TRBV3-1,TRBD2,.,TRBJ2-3,CASSHGQGTSGSRDTQYF,TGTGCCAGCAGCCACGGACAGGGGACTAGCGGGAGCCGAGATACGCAGTATTTT
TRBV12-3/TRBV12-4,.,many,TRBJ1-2,CASSLRGTSYGYTF,TGTGCCAGCAGTCTGAGAGGGACAAGCTATGGCTACACCTTC
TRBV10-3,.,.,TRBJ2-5,CAISDQQETQYF,TGTGCCATCAGTGACCAACAAGAGACCCAGTACTTC
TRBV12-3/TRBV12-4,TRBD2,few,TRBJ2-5,CASSRTSGVVETQYF,TGTGCCAGCAGTCGGACTAGCGGGGTCGTAGAGACCCAGTACTTC
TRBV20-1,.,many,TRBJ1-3,CSITASSGNTIYF,TGCAGTATTACAGCGAGCTCTGGAAACACCATATATTTT
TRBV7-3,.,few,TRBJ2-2,CASSRTRDTGELFF,TGTGCCAGTTCAAGAACTCGAGACACCGGGGAGCTGTTTTTT
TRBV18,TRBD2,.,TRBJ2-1,CASSPVNSGLTYNEQFF,TGTGCCAGCTCTCCCGTGAATAGCGGGCTTACCTACAATGAGCAGTTCTTC
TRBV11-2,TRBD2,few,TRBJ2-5,CASSRSGRRETQYF,TGTGCCAGCAGCCGGAGCGGGAGGAGGGAGACCCAGTACTTC
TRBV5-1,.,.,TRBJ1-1,CASSLAGGLEAFF,TGCGCCAGCAGCTTGGCCGGGGGGCTGGAAGCTTTCTTT
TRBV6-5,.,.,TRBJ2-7,CASSYSPGTYEQYF,TGTGCCAGCAGTTACTCCCCAGGGACCTACGAGCAGTACTTC
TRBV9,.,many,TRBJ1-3,CASSVARISSGNTIYF,TGTGCCAGCAGCGTAGCTCGTATTAGCTCTGGAAACACCATATATTTT
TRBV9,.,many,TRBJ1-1,CASSVAVGTQNTEAFF,TGTGCCAGCAGCGTAGCAGTTGGGACCCAGAACACTGAAGCTTTCTTT
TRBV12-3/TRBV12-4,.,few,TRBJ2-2,CASSWGSLNTGELFF,TGTGCCAGCAGCTGGGGTTCACTGAACACCGGGGAGCTGTTTTTT
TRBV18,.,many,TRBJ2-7,CASSPGTEQYF,TGTGCCAGCTCACCAGGGACCGAGCAGTACTTC
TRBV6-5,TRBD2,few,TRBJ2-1,CASSYLRPTSGSTEQFF,TGTGCCAGCAGTTACCTTCGTCCGACTAGCGGGAGCACTGAGCAGTTCTTC